Sequencing of this T cell receptor beta chain was carried out in a study of tumor-infiltrating lymphocytes in primary liver carcinoma. On the study more broadly: Samples returned roughly 3.5 to 7.5 million productive TCRbeta reads each. Read depth did not differ significantly between tissue types.

On this clonotype itself: Antigen specificity is unknown. Compared with germline, one end of the junction differs, possibly owing to a read error.

Study-level points and caveats: When set against blood, tumors had a significantly higher top-250-clone fraction (p = 0.039). Researchers found tumor-adjacent and tumor-blood pairs overlapped less than tumor region pairs.

Co-extraction of both nucleic acids (RNA and DNA) used about 20-33 mg of unsorted bulk tissue. Patients had primary liver carcinoma treated by surgical resection. The CDR3 spans 15 residues. Per the germline V gene, CDR1 is MNHEY and CDR2 is SVGEGT. The input was 450 to 500 ng total RNA; TCR beta cDNA was made from it with a constant-region primer. Slightly modified ARM-PCR, run as three nested multiplex PCR rounds, produced the TCR beta libraries. In the first two PCR rounds, TRBV1-TRBV30 forward primers were paired with a C-beta reverse primer, and each round lasted about 9 cycles. TCRdb recomputed calls from the multiplex PCR reads with MiXCR, one row per CDR3 protein. Of tens of thousands of distinct CDR3 sequences listed, roughly 74% are singletons.

Sequencing used tumor-adjacent normal liver tissue. This receptor was taken from a woman in her 30s with primary liver carcinoma and hepatitis B virus infection. The chain is built from TRBV6-2 or TRBV6-3 and TRBJ1-2; D ambiguous. The CDR3 spells CASRYATSSNYGYIF. The CDR3 DNA reads TGTGCCAGCAGATACGCAACGTCCTCTAACTATGGCTACATCTTC.